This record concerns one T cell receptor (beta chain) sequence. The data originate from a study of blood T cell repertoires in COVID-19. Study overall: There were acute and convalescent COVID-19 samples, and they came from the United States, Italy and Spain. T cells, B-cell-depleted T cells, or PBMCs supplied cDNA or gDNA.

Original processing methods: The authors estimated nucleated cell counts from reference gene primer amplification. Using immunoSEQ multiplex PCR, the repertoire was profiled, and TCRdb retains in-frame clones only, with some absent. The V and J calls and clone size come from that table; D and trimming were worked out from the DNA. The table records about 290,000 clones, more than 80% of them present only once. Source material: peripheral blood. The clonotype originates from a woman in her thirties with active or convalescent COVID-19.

The CDR3 sequence is CASSGTRGGIERYGYTF. The DNA for the CDR3 is TGTGCCAGCAGCGGAACCCGAGGAGGGATCGAACGTTATGGCTACACCTTC. This chain links TRBV9 with TRBJ1-2; D gene uncertain. CDR3 length: 17 amino acids. Germline CDR1 SGDLS, CDR2 YYNGEE. V lost 3 bases, J lost 5 bases, and 23 bases lay in between. Looking up the rest from reference TRBV9 and TRBJ1-2 gives the full variable domain: DSGVTQTPKHLITATGQRVTLRCSPRSGDLSVYWYQQSLDQGLQFLIQYYNGEERAKGNILERFSAQQFPDLHSELNLSSLELGDSALYFCASSGTRGGIERYGYTFGSGTRLTVV.